This TCR beta chain was obtained from a study of blood T cell repertoires in COVID-19. The CDR3 is 15 residues long. CDR1 SGHRS and CDR2 YFSETQ come from the germline V gene. The ends lost 0 bases at V and 8 bases at J; junction bases unmatched: 6. Sequencing used immunoSEQ multiplex PCR; TCRdb keeps in-frame clones, though not all of them. This table holds fewer than 250,000 clones, 85% to 90% found once. The gene calls are TRBV5-1 and TRBJ2-5; 11 bases fit TRBD1. Sequencing input: peripheral blood. The receptor comes from a man aged 25 to 45 with COVID-19, enrolled during active disease. This CDR3 is CASSLEGTGGGTQYF. For the CDR3, the DNA is TGCGCCAGCAGCTTGGAGGGGACAGGGGGTGGAACCCAGTACTTC.